The source of this TCR beta chain is a study of monozygotic twins with inflammatory bowel disease. General study findings and limits: People with IBD had fewer clonotypes in common with others than healthy twins did, especially with disease activity.

Eight separate reactions per sample yielded the cDNA. Reprocessing the 5' RACE reads, TCRdb reports a single entry for every CDR3 protein and omits DNA. There are approximately 400,000 distinct CDR3 sequences in the sample, with roughly 2.5% held by the top ten. For every donor, one blood sample of approximately 2.5 ml was drawn. From whole blood, total RNA was isolated without any sorting of T cells. This CDR3 comprises 17 residues. The germline V gene encodes CDR1 SGHTA and CDR2 FQGNSA. Concerning this clonotype: Its antigen remains unknown.

The receptor's source is a human donor with ulcerative colitis or Crohn's disease, or a healthy co-twin of an affected twin (not recorded which). The chain combines TRBV7-2 with TRBJ2-1; lacking DNA, the TRBD1 call made by TCRdb goes unchecked. The sample was blood. The CDR3 loop reads CASSLRGGGSTYLKQFF.